This record looks at one T cell receptor (beta chain) sequence and its context. The antigen remains unidentified. Authors of the study amplified TCR beta CDR3 regions from RNA transcripts. Initially, a first-round RT-PCR of the TCR CDR3 employed the HTBI primer set. TCRdb independently ran MiXCR on the multiplex PCR reads; one entry per CDR3 protein. In the table there are 500,000 to 550,000 distinct CDR3 sequences, less than 25% of which are singletons. This entry is derived from a study of T cells in Graves' hyperthyroidism and ophthalmopathy. Study-wide results and caveats: A median about 6 months before onset, the model predicted ophthalmopathy.

The CDR3 length is 17 residues. Germline V gene sequence: CDR1 SGHAT, CDR2 FQNNGV. The V and J ends lost 3 bases and 1 base, in that order; junction bases with no gene match: 6. The chain employs TRBV11-2 and TRBJ1-1; 12 bases align to TRBD1. Sample: blood. This receptor was taken from a man aged 18 to 30 with Graves' hyperthyroidism. The CDR3 region is CASSLPGQGASNTEAFF. The CDR3 DNA reads as TGTGCCAGCAGCTTGCCGGGACAGGGGGCTTCGAACACTGAAGCTTTCTTT.